The 15 T cell receptor beta chains below come from one sample, sequenced in a study of T cell changes during pregnancy in multiple sclerosis. Assay used: immunoSEQ multiplex PCR; TCRdb lists only in-frame clones, some missing. This table has 20,000 to 30,000 clones, roughly 87% appearing once. The material was CD8+ T cells from peripheral blood mononuclear cells, obtained in the second trimester of pregnancy. The source of these receptors is a female donor with multiple sclerosis, enrolled in a pregnancy study.

The count of this clone is one. V is TRBV21-1 and J is TRBJ2-7; TRBD2 was called by the table and not checked on the DNA. TRBV21-1 corresponds to a pseudogene. The CDR3 length is 16 residues. In DNA form, the CDR3 reads TGTGCCAGCAGCAAAACACTAGCGGGAGGGCCGGGCGAGCAGTACTTC. Translating it yields CASSKTLAGGPGEQYF.

In DNA, the CDR3 is TGCAGCGTTCCCGTAGTAGCTAACTATGGCTACACCTTC. Translating it yields CSVPVVANYGYTF. The chain couples TRBV29-1 to TRBJ1-2; D call uncertain. The V gene lost 5 bases and the J gene lost 0 bases, with 10 bases spanning the gap. Germline V gives CDR1 SQVTM, CDR2 ANQGSEA. The CDR3 runs to 13 residues. The full variable domain, with the rest looked up from reference TRBV29-1 and TRBJ1-2, is SAVISQKPSRDICQRGTSLTIQCQVDSQVTMMFWYRQQPGQSLTLIATANQGSEATYESGFVIDKFPISRPNLTFSTLTVSNMSPEDSSIYLCSVPVVANYGYTFGSGTRLTVV.

The V gene is TRBV6-5, the J gene TRBJ1-1; 7 bases are shared with TRBD1. Looked up from germline, CDR1 is MNHEY and CDR2 is SVGAGI. The J segment lost 0 bases and the V segment lost 10 bases, leaving 8 bases of the junction unmatched. CDR3 length: 14 residues. The CDR3: CANRDSLMNTEAFF. The CDR3 nucleotides read TGTGCCAACCGGGACAGCCTCATGAACACTGAAGCTTTCTTT.

The chain has TRBV7-8 and TRBJ2-3; the match to TRBD2 covers 8 bases. This CDR3 spans 15 amino acids. V lost 5 bases, J lost 6 bases, and 10 bases stayed unmatched. Germline CDR1 reads SGHVS; CDR2 reads FQNEAQ. The CDR3 DNA is TGTGCCAGCAGCCCCCCCAGGACTAGCCCCGATACGCAGTATTTT. This codes for CASSPPRTSPDTQYF.

The chain is built from TRBV19 and TRBJ2-1, with D perhaps matching TRBD1 (5 bases). CDR1 is LNHDA and CDR2 is SQIVND in the germline V gene (reference sequence). This CDR3 has 12 amino acids. V was shortened by 4 bases and J by 11 bases, with 12 bases between the two germline ends. In nucleotides, the CDR3 is TGTGCCAGTAGTACCCTGACAGCTAAGCAGTTCTTC. Encoded protein: CASSTLTAKQFF.

V usage is TRBV2 and J usage is TRBJ1-2; weak D call: TRBD1 (5 bases). Trimming shortened V by 1 base and J by 2 bases, and 5 bases separated the two germline ends. There are 13 residues in the CDR3. Germline assignment: CDR1 SNHLY and CDR2 FYNNEI. The CDR3 is CASSEGQNYGYTF. The CDR3 nucleotides are TGTGCCAGCAGTGAAGGACAGAACTATGGCTACACCTTC.

In its sample, this clone was seen once. The chain recombines TRBV21-1 with TRBJ2-7; TRBD1 was called by the table and not checked on the DNA. TRBV21-1 constitutes a pseudogene. This CDR3 has 13 residues. The CDR3 region is CASSKERHAEQYF. The CDR3, as DNA: TGTGCCAGCAGCAAAGAAAGACACGCCGAGCAGTACTTC.

The chain has TRBV20-1 and TRBJ2-2; unclear D gene. With 3 bases removed from V and 8 bases from J, the gap between germline ends came to 4 bases. The CDR3 totals 10 residues. CDR1 DFQATT and CDR2 SNEGSKA come from the germline V gene (reference sequence). As DNA, the CDR3 is TGCAGTGCTAGCCGTGGGGAGCTGTTTTTT. It translates to CSASRGELFF.

This sequence joins TRBV7-9 and TRBJ2-5; perhaps TRBD2 as D (6 bases). Between the trimmed V and J ends, which lost 6 bases and 0 bases, there was a span of 14 bases. There are 15 residues in the CDR3. Germline V CDR1 and CDR2: SEHNR, FQNEAQ (reference sequence). The CDR3 reads CASRMGAGYQETQYF. For the CDR3, the DNA is TGTGCCAGCAGGATGGGAGCGGGCTACCAAGAGACCCAGTACTTC.

The CDR3 DNA sequence: TGTGCCAGTAGTATCCCCGGCCCCGGGGGGCCCCAGCATTTT. Encoded protein: CASSIPGPGGPQHF. The gene calls are TRBV19 and TRBJ1-5; perhaps TRBD1 as D (5 bases). This CDR3 contains 14 residues. CDR1 is LNHDA, CDR2 SQIVND, per germline (reference sequence). With 3 bases removed from V and 9 bases from J, the gap between germline ends came to 15 bases.

The genes are TRBV9 and TRBJ1-1; D gene unclear. Germline CDR1 reads SGDLS; CDR2 reads YYNGEE. V shed 7 bases and J shed 0 bases, with 13 bases lying between them. The CDR3 totals 14 residues. The CDR3 reads CASSPRQVNTEAFF. CDR3 sequence (DNA): TGTGCCAGCTCCCCTCGGCAGGTGAACACTGAAGCTTTCTTT.

The V gene is TRBV6-1, the J gene TRBJ1-2; 7 nucleotides match TRBD1. The CDR3 loop spans 15 amino acids. Looked up from germline, CDR1 is MNHNS and CDR2 is SASEGT. V shed 6 bases, J shed 2 bases, and the junction held 9 bases outside the gene matches. The CDR3 spells CASSPIGTANYGYTF. CDR3 nucleotide sequence: TGTGCCAGCAGCCCGATAGGGACAGCCAACTATGGCTACACCTTC.

The V gene is TRBV27, the J gene TRBJ2-3; 9 nucleotides line up with TRBD1. CDR1 MNHEY and CDR2 SMNVEV come from the germline V gene (reference sequence). CDR3 length equals 15 residues. With 5 bases clipped from V and 1 base from J, the junction kept 4 bases outside the gene matches. This CDR3 is CASSNRDRGTDTQYF. DNA for the CDR3: TGTGCCAGCAGTAACCGGGACAGGGGCACAGATACGCAGTATTTT.

The table lists this clone with a few counts. The rearrangement joins TRBV21-1 to TRBJ1-3. TRBV21-1 is a known pseudogene. CDR3 size: 17 residues. The CDR3 is CASSKYFLARKRNTIYF. In DNA form, the CDR3 reads TGTGCCAGCAGCAAATACTTTTTGGCGAGGAAACGAAACACCATATATTTT.

In nucleotides, the CDR3 is TGTGCCAGCAGTGACCGATCAGGGGGAGGTGAAAAACTGTTTTTT. Translation: CASSDRSGGGEKLFF. V and J are TRBV6-4 and TRBJ1-4; 7 bases are shared with TRBD1. V was pared by 2 bases and J by 7 bases, with 7 bases of the junction left unmatched. Germline values: CDR1 MRHNA, CDR2 SNTAGT. The CDR3 runs 15 residues.